A selection of T cell receptor beta chains follows, all from one sample in a study of T cells in tuberculosis. Method: immunoSEQ multiplex PCR; TCRdb's copy keeps in-frame clones and lacks some. This sample has 70,000 to 95,000 clones, with roughly 88% found just once. The sample taken for sequencing was CD1b-GMM tetramer-negative cells sorted from PBMCs. The receptor set was obtained from an adult woman with latent tuberculosis. The CDR3 runs from the conserved cysteine through the conserved F or W. Fields, in order: CDR3 protein, CDR3 DNA, clone size, D gene, J gene, V gene. D genes are given only for firm matches. Size is stated for part of the rows, as once, few or many counts, or as a class when the clone is expanded.

cdr3_aa: CASSQALSGGADEQFF
cdr3_nt: TGTGCCAGCAGCCAAGCCCTTAGCGGGGGGGCCGATGAGCAGTTCTTC
clone_size: NA
d_call: TRBD2
j_call: TRBJ2-1
v_call: TRBV4-2

cdr3_aa: CASSLKRTSGGLTDTQYF
cdr3_nt: TGTGCCAGCAGCTTAAAGCGGACTAGCGGGGGCCTAACAGATACGCAGTATTTT
clone_size: once
d_call: TRBD2
j_call: TRBJ2-3
v_call: TRBV11-3

cdr3_aa: CASREGDTGNTIYF
cdr3_nt: TGTGCCAGCAGGGAAGGGGACACTGGAAACACCATATATTTT
clone_size: NA
d_call: NA
j_call: TRBJ1-3
v_call: TRBV2

cdr3_aa: CASRGQGQETQYF
cdr3_nt: TGTGCCAGCAGGGGGCAGGGTCAAGAGACCCAGTACTTC
clone_size: NA
d_call: NA
j_call: TRBJ2-5
v_call: TRBV11-2

cdr3_aa: CASSQGQGALSSGNTIYF
cdr3_nt: TGTGCCAGCAGCCAGGGACAGGGGGCGTTGAGCTCTGGAAACACCATATATTTT
clone_size: NA
d_call: TRBD1
j_call: TRBJ1-3
v_call: TRBV7-6

cdr3_aa: CASSRYRDRDTEAFF
cdr3_nt: TGTGCCAGCAGCAGATACAGGGATCGTGACACTGAAGCTTTCTTT
clone_size: NA
d_call: NA
j_call: TRBJ1-1
v_call: TRBV6-1

cdr3_aa: CASSLGQFNSNQPQHF
cdr3_nt: TGTGCCAGCAGCTTAGGACAGTTTAATAGCAATCAGCCCCAGCATTTT
clone_size: NA
d_call: NA
j_call: TRBJ1-5
v_call: TRBV7-8

cdr3_aa: CASSQDPHRGLRTDTQYF
cdr3_nt: TGCGCCAGCAGCCAAGATCCCCACAGGGGGCTCAGGACAGATACGCAGTATTTT
clone_size: NA
d_call: TRBD1
j_call: TRBJ2-3
v_call: TRBV4-3

cdr3_aa: CASSERLAGGTDTQYF
cdr3_nt: TGTGCCAGCAGTGAGCGACTAGCGGGGGGCACAGATACGCAGTATTTT
clone_size: NA
d_call: TRBD2
j_call: TRBJ2-3
v_call: TRBV2

cdr3_aa: CASSEWGGPVTGELFF
cdr3_nt: TGTGCCAGCAGTGAATGGGGAGGACCCGTCACCGGGGAGCTGTTTTTT
clone_size: NA
d_call: NA
j_call: TRBJ2-2
v_call: TRBV6-1

cdr3_aa: CAISARTVEHSSTDTQYF
cdr3_nt: TGTGCCATCAGTGCCCGGACAGTAGAGCACTCTAGCACAGATACGCAGTATTTT
clone_size: NA
d_call: NA
j_call: TRBJ2-3
v_call: TRBV10-3

cdr3_aa: CAWSALQGFNSPLHF
cdr3_nt: TGTGCCTGGAGTGCCCTACAGGGTTTTAATTCACCCCTCCACTTT
clone_size: NA
d_call: NA
j_call: TRBJ1-6
v_call: TRBV30

cdr3_aa: CASRPPAGGGGYTF
cdr3_nt: TGTGCCAGCAGGCCCCCCGCAGGGGGCGGTGGCTACACCTTC
clone_size: NA
d_call: TRBD1
j_call: TRBJ1-2
v_call: TRBV27

cdr3_aa: CASTSPGELFF
cdr3_nt: TGTGCCAGCACGTCCCCCGGGGAGCTGTTTTTT
clone_size: NA
d_call: NA
j_call: TRBJ2-2
v_call: TRBV2

cdr3_aa: CASSLVRGGYEQYF
cdr3_nt: TGCGCCAGCAGCTTGGTTCGGGGGGGGTACGAGCAGTACTTC
clone_size: NA
d_call: TRBD2
j_call: TRBJ2-7
v_call: TRBV5-1

cdr3_aa: CASSFIGLAEPNEQFF
cdr3_nt: TGTGCCAGCAGTTTCATCGGACTAGCGGAGCCAAATGAGCAGTTCTTC
clone_size: NA
d_call: TRBD2
j_call: TRBJ2-1
v_call: TRBV27

cdr3_aa: CASGTVYEQYF
cdr3_nt: TGTGCCAGCGGGACAGTCTACGAGCAGTACTTC
clone_size: once
d_call: TRBD1
j_call: TRBJ2-7
v_call: TRBV6-5

cdr3_aa: CSASSPRAQYF
cdr3_nt: TGCAGCGCCTCGTCGCCCAGGGCCCAGTACTTC
clone_size: NA
d_call: NA
j_call: TRBJ2-5
v_call: TRBV29-1

cdr3_aa: CASRPGQGFTEAFF
cdr3_nt: TGTGCCAGCAGGCCGGGACAGGGGTTCACTGAAGCTTTCTTT
clone_size: NA
d_call: TRBD1
j_call: TRBJ1-1
v_call: TRBV5-8

cdr3_aa: CASSIDLTGIGDQPQHF
cdr3_nt: TGTGCCAGTAGTATTGACTTAACAGGGATAGGAGATCAGCCCCAGCATTTT
clone_size: NA
d_call: NA
j_call: TRBJ1-5
v_call: TRBV19

cdr3_aa: CASSRTGGSETQYF
cdr3_nt: TGTGCCAGCAGCCGGACAGGGGGCTCTGAGACCCAGTACTTC
clone_size: NA
d_call: TRBD1
j_call: TRBJ2-5
v_call: TRBV5-6

cdr3_aa: CASRQDVGTEAFF
cdr3_nt: TGTGCCAGTAGGCAGGATGTCGGCACTGAAGCTTTCTTT
clone_size: NA
d_call: NA
j_call: TRBJ1-1
v_call: TRBV19

cdr3_aa: CAISEPMGGSNTEAFF
cdr3_nt: TGTGCCATCAGTGAGCCGATGGGAGGCTCGAACACTGAAGCTTTCTTT
clone_size: NA
d_call: NA
j_call: TRBJ1-1
v_call: TRBV10-3

cdr3_aa: CASSREPSNQPQHF
cdr3_nt: TGTGCCAGCAGCAGGGAGCCGAGCAATCAGCCCCAGCATTTT
clone_size: NA
d_call: NA
j_call: TRBJ1-5
v_call: TRBV5-4

cdr3_aa: CASSPPGGADTDTQYF
cdr3_nt: TGTGCCAGCAGTCCCCCGGGAGGTGCGGACACAGATACGCAGTATTTT
clone_size: once
d_call: TRBD2
j_call: TRBJ2-3
v_call: TRBV2

cdr3_aa: CASRNEGISPLHF
cdr3_nt: TGTGCCAGCAGAAATGAGGGAATCTCACCCCTCCACTTT
clone_size: NA
d_call: NA
j_call: TRBJ1-6
v_call: TRBV27

cdr3_aa: CASSPLQNRGRSPSGANVLTF
cdr3_nt: TGTGCCAGCTCACCACTGCAGAACAGGGGGCGGTCCCCCTCTGGGGCCAACGTCCTGACTTTC
clone_size: NA
d_call: TRBD1
j_call: TRBJ2-6
v_call: TRBV18

cdr3_aa: CASSQGTNGRGTQYF
cdr3_nt: TGTGCCAGCAGTCAAGGGACTAACGGGCGGGGGACCCAGTACTTC
clone_size: NA
d_call: TRBD2
j_call: TRBJ2-5
v_call: TRBV2

cdr3_aa: CASSQVTGLQPQHF
cdr3_nt: TGCGCCAGCAGCCAAGTGACAGGGCTTCAGCCCCAGCATTTT
clone_size: few
d_call: TRBD1
j_call: TRBJ1-5
v_call: TRBV4-1